This note documents a single T cell receptor (beta chain) sequence. What it recognizes is unknown. These data come from a study of OX40 agonist ivuxolimab in advanced cancers. As for the study in general: Dose-escalation patients suffered from hepatocellular carcinoma, melanoma, renal cell or head and neck cancer.

The assay was immunoSEQ multiplex PCR, and TCRdb's table has in-frame clones only and misses some. The sample includes 25,000 to 35,000 clones, around 82% of them seen just once. Study findings and constraints: Averaging showed that CD8+ T cells had more expanded clones than CD4+ did.

The CDR3 is made up of 16 amino acids. Trimming pared 2 bases from V and 3 bases from J, leaving 16 bases between. Per germline, CDR1 LGHNA and CDR2 YNFKEQ. It was autoimmune disease history or systemic immunosuppression that excluded patients. The origin of this receptor is an adult with an advanced solid tumor such as melanoma, head and neck, liver or kidney cancer. The chain has TRBV4-2 and TRBJ2-5, with D unclear. The input for sequencing was CD4+ or CD8+ T cells sorted from blood, taken in a trial of the OX40 agonist ivuxolimab. As DNA, the CDR3 is TGTGCCAGCAGCCAACCGTCGTGGCAGAAAGAAGAGACCCAGTACTTC. It translates to CASSQPSWQKEETQYF.